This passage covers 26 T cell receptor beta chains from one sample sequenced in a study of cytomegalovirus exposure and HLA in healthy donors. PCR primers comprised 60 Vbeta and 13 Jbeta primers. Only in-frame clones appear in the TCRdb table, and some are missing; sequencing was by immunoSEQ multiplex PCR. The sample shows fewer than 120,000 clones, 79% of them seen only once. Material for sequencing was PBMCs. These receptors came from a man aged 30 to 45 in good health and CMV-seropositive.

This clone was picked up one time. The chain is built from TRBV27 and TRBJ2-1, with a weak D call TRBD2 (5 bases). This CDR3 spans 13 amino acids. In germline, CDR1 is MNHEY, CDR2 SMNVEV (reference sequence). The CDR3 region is CAVTGPERDEQFF. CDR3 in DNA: TGTGCTGTGACCGGGCCGGAGAGGGATGAGCAGTTCTTC.

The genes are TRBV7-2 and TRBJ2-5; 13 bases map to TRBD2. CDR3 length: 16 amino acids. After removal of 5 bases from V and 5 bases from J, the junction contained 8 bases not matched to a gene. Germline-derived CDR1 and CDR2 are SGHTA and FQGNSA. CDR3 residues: CASSPRLAGGGETQYF. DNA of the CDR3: TGTGCCAGCAGCCCTCGACTAGCGGGGGGCGGGGAGACCCAGTACTTC. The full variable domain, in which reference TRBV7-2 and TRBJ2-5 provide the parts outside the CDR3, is GAGVSQSPSNKVTEKGKDVELRCDPISGHTALYWYRQSLGQGLEFLIYFQGNSAPDKSGLPSDRFSAERTGGSVSTLTIQRTQQEDSAVYLCASSPRLAGGGETQYFGPGTRLLVL.

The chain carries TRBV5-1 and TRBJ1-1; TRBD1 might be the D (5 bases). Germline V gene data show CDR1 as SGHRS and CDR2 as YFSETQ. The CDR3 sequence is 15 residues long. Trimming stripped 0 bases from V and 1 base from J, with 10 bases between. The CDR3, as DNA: TGCGCCAGCAGCTTGGATACTACAGGGAACACTGAAGCTTTCTTT. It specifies CASSLDTTGNTEAFF. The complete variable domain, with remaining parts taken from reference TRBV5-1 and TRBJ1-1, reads KAGVTQTPRYLIKTRGQQVTLSCSPISGHRSVSWYQQTPGQGLQFLFEYFSETQRNKGNFPGRFSGRQFSNSRSEMNVSTLELGDSALYLCASSLDTTGNTEAFFGQGTRLTVV.

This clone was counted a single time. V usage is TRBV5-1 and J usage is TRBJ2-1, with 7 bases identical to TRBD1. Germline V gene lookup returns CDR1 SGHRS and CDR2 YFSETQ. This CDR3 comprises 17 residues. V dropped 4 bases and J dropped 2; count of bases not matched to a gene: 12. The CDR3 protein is CASSPSTGAIPYNEQFF. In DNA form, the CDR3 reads TGCGCCAGCAGCCCGTCAACAGGGGCCATTCCCTACAATGAGCAGTTCTTC.

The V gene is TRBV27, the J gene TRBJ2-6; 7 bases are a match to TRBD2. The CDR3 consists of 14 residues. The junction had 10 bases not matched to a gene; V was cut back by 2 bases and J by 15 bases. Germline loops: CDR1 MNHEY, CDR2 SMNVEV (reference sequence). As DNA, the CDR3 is TGTGCCAGCAGTTTAGCGGGGGTTGAGATCGGCCTGACTTTC. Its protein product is CASSLAGVEIGLTF.

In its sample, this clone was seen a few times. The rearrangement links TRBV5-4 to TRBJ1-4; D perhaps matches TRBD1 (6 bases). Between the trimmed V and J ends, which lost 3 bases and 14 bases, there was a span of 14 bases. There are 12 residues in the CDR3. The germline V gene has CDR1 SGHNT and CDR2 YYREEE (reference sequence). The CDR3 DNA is TGTGCCAGCAGCTCTACGGCGGGGGGCCTGTTTTTT. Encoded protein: CASSSTAGGLFF.

The CDR3 spells CAANMNTEAFF. The DNA for the CDR3 is TGTGCCGCAAACATGAACACTGAAGCTTTCTTT. This chain uses TRBV9 with TRBJ1-1; D unresolved. The CDR3 is 11 amino acids. V lost 10 bases, J lost 0 bases, and 7 bases lay in between. In germline, CDR1 is SGDLS, CDR2 YYNGEE.

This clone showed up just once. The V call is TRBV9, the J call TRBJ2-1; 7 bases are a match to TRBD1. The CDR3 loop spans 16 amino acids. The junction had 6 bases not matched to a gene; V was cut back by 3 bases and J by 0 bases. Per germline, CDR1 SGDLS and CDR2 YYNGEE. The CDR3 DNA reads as TGTGCCAGCAGCGCCCCACAGGGGAGCTCCTACAATGAGCAGTTCTTC. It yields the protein CASSAPQGSSYNEQFF. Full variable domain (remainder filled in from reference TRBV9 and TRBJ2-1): DSGVTQTPKHLITATGQRVTLRCSPRSGDLSVYWYQQSLDQGLQFLIQYYNGEERAKGNILERFSAQQFPDLHSELNLSSLELGDSALYFCASSAPQGSSYNEQFFGPGTRLTVL.

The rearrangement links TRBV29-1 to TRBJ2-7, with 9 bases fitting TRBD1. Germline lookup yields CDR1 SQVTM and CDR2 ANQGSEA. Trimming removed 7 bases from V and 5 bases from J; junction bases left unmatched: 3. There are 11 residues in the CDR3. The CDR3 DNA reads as TGCAGCGCTGGACAGGGGAACGAGCAGTACTTC. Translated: CSAGQGNEQYF.

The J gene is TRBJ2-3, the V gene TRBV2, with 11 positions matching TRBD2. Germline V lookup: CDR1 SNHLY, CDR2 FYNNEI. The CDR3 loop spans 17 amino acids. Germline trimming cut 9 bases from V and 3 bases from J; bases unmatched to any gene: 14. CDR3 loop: CASHRLAGGLLTDTQYF. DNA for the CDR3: TGTGCCAGTCACAGGCTAGCGGGGGGCCTACTTACAGATACGCAGTATTTT. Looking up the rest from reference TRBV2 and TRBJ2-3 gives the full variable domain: EPEVTQTPSHQVTQMGQEVILRCVPISNHLYFYWYRQILGQKVEFLVSFYNNEISEKSEIFDDQFSVERPDGSNFTLKIRSTKLEDSAMYFCASHRLAGGLLTDTQYFGPGTRLTVL.

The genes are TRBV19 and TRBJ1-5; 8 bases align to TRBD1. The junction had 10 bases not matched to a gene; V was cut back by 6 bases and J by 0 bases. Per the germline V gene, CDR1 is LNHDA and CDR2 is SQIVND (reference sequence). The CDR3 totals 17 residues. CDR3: CASRRTGRSDSNQPQHF. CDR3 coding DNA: TGTGCCAGTAGGCGGACAGGGCGAAGCGATAGCAATCAGCCCCAGCATTTT.

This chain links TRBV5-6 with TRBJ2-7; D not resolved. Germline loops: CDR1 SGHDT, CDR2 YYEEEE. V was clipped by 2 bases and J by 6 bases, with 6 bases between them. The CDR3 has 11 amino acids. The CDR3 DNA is TGTGCCAGCAGCTTCCGGGTCGAGCAGTACTTC. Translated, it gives CASSFRVEQYF.

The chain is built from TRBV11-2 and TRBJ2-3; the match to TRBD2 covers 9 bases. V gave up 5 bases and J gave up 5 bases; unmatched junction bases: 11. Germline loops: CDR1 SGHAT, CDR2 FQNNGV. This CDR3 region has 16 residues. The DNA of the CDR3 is TGTGCCAGCAGCCCCGCCGGTATAGCGGGGGTAGATACGCAGTATTTT. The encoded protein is CASSPAGIAGVDTQYF.

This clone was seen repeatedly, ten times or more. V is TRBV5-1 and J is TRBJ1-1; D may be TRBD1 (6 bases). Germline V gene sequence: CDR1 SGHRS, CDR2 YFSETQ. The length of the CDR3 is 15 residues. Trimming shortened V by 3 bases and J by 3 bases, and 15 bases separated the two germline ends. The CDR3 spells CASSSLTGRDTEAFF. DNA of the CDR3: TGCGCCAGCAGCTCCTTGACAGGAAGGGACACTGAAGCTTTCTTT.

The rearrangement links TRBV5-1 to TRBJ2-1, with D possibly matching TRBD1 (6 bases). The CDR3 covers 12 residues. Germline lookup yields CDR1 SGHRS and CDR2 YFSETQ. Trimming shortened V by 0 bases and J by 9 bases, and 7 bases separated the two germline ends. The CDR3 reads CASSLGRGEQFF. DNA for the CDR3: TGCGCCAGCAGCTTGGGCAGGGGTGAGCAGTTCTTC. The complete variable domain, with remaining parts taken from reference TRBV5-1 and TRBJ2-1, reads KAGVTQTPRYLIKTRGQQVTLSCSPISGHRSVSWYQQTPGQGLQFLFEYFSETQRNKGNFPGRFSGRQFSNSRSEMNVSTLELGDSALYLCASSLGRGEQFFGPGTRLTVL.

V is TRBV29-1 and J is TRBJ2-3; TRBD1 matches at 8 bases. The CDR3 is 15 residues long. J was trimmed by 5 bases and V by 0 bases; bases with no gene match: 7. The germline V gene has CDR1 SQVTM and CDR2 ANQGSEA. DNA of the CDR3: TGCAGCGTTGAAGAATCCAGGGGGCCTGGAGATACGCAGTATTTT. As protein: CSVEESRGPGDTQYF.

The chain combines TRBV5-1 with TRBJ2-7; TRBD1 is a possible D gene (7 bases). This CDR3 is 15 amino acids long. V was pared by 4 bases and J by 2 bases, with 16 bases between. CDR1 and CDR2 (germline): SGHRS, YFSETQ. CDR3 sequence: CASSPGQGGAYEQYF. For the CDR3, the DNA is TGCGCCAGCAGCCCCGGGCAGGGGGGAGCCTACGAGCAGTACTTC.

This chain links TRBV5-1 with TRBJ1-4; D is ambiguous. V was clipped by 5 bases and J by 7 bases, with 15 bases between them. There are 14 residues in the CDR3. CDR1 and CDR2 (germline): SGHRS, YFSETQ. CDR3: CASRPIAATEKLFF. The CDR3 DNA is TGCGCCAGCAGACCAATAGCCGCCACTGAAAAACTGTTTTTT. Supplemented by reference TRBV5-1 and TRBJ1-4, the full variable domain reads KAGVTQTPRYLIKTRGQQVTLSCSPISGHRSVSWYQQTPGQGLQFLFEYFSETQRNKGNFPGRFSGRQFSNSRSEMNVSTLELGDSALYLCASRPIAATEKLFFGSGTQLSVL.

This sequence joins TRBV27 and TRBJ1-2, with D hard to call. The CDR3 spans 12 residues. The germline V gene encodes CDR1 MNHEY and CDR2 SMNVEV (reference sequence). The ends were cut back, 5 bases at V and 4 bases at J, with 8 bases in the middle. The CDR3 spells CASSGSTYGYTF. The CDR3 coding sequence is TGTGCCAGCAGTGGGAGTACCTATGGCTACACCTTC.

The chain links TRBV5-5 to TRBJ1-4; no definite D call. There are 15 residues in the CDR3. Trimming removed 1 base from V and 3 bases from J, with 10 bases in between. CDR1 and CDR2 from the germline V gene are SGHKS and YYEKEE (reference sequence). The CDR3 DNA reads TGTGCCAGCAGCTTGCGTCCAGAGGCTAATGAAAAACTGTTTTTT. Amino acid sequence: CASSLRPEANEKLFF.

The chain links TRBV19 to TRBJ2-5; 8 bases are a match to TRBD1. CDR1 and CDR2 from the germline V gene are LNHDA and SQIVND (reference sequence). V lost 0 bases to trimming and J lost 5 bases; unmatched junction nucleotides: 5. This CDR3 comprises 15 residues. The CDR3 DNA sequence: TGTGCCAGTAGTATAGAGCAGGGGGCGGCGGAGACCCAGTACTTC. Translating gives CASSIEQGAAETQYF.

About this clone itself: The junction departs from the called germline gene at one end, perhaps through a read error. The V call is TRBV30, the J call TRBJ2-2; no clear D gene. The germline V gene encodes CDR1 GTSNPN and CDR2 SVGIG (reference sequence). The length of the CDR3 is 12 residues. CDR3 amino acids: CAWSPHTGELFF. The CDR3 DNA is TGTGCCTGGAGTCCCCACACGGGGGAGCTGTTTTTT. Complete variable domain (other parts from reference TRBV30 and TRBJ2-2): SQTIHQWPATLVQPVGSPLSLECTVEGTSNPNLYWYRQAAGRGLQLLFYSVGIGQISSEVPQNLSASRPQDRQFILSSKKLLLSDSGFYLCAWSPHTGELFFGEGSRLTVL.

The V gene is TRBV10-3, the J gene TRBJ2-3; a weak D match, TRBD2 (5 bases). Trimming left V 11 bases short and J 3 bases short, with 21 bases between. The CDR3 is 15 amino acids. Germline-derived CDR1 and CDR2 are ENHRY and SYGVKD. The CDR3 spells CAAESRRASTDTQYF. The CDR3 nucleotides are TGTGCCGCGGAGTCAAGGCGGGCTTCAACAGATACGCAGTATTTT.

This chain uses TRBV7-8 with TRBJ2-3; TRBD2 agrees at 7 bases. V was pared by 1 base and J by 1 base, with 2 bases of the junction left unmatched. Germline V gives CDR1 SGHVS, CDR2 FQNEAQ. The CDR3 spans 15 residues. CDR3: CASSLETSGTDTQYF. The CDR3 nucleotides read TGTGCCAGCAGCTTAGAAACTAGCGGCACAGATACGCAGTATTTT.

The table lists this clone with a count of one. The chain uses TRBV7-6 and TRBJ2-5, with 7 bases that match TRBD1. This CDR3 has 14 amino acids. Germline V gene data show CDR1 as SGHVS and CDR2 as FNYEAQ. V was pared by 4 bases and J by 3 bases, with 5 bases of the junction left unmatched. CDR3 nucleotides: TGTGCCAGCAGCTACGACAGGGTGAAAGAGACCCAGTACTTC. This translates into CASSYDRVKETQYF. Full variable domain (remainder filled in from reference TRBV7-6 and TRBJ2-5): GAGVSQSPRYKVTKRGQDVALRCDPISGHVSLYWYRQALGQGPEFLTYFNYEAQQDKSGLPNDRFSAERPEGSISTLTIQRTEQRDSAMYRCASSYDRVKETQYFGPGTRLLVL.

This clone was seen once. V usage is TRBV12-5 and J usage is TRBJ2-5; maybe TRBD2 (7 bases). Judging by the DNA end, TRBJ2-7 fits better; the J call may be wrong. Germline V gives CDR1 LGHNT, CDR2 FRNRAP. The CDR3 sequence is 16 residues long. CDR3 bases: TGTGCTAGTGGTCCCGGTGGGAGGGGGAGATACTACGAGCAGTACTTC. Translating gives CASGPGGRGRYYEQYF.